This TCR beta chain comes out of a study of blood T cell repertoires in COVID-19. Study as a whole: The United States, Italy and Spain supplied acute and convalescent COVID-19 samples. Sources were T cells, B-cell-depleted T cells, or PBMCs; the material itself was cDNA or gDNA.

The protocol was immunoSEQ multiplex PCR, while the TCRdb copy is restricted to in-frame clones and leaves out a portion. The table lists 120,000 to 150,000 clones, 87% of them singletons. CDR3 length: 14 amino acids. Germline values: CDR1 SGHDN, CDR2 FVKESK. Unmatched junction bases numbered 1, after V lost 4 bases and J lost 2 bases. Across 20 to 25 US areas, participants ranged in age from about 18 to 90 years. Sequenced material: PBMCs or T cells enriched from blood (not recorded which). The receptor was isolated from a woman between 40 and 50 years old who had been exposed to COVID-19. The J gene is TRBJ2-1, the V gene TRBV14, with 8 bases identical to TRBD2. The CDR3 region has the DNA TGTGCCAGCAGCCGAGCGGGGGCCTACAATGAGCAGTTCTTC. Its translation is CASSRAGAYNEQFF.